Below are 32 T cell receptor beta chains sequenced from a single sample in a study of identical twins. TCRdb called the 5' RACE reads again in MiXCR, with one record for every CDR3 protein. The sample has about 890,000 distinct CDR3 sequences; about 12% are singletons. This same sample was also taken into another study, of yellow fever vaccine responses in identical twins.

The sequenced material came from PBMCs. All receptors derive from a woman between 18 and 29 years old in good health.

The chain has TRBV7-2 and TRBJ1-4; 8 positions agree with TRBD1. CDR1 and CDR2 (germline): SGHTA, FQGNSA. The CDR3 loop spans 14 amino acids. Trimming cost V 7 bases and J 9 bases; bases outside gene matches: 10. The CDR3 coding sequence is TGTGCCAGCACCCCTGACAGGGGAGGAAAAAAACTGTTTTTT. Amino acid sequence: CASTPDRGGKKLFF. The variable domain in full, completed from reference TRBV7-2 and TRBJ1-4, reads GAGVSQSPSNKVTEKGKDVELRCDPISGHTALYWYRQSLGQGLEFLIYFQGNSAPDKSGLPSDRFSAERTGGSVSTLTIQRTQQEDSAVYLCASTPDRGGKKLFFGSGTQLSVL.

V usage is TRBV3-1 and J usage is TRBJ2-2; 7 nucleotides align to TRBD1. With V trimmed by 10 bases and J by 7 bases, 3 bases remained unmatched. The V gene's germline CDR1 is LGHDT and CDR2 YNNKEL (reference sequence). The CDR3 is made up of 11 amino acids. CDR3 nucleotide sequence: TGTGCCACCAGGGGGAACGGGGAGCTGTTTTTT. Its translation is CATRGNGELFF. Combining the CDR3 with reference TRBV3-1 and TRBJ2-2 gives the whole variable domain DTAVSQTPKYLVTQMGNDKSIKCEQNLGHDTMYWYKQDSKKFLKIMFSYNNKELIINETVPNRFSPKSPDKAHLNLHINSLELGDSAVYFCATRGNGELFFGEGSRLTVL.

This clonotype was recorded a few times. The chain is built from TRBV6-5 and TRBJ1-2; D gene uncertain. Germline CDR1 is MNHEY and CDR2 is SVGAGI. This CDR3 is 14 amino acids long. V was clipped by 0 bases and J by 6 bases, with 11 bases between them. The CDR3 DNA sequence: TGTGCCAGCAGTTACTCGATGTCCTTTCATGGCTACACCTTC. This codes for CASSYSMSFHGYTF.

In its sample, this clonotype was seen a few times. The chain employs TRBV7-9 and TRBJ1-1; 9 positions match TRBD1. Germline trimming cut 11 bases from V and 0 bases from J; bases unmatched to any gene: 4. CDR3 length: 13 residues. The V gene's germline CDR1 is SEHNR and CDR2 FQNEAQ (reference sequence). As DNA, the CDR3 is TGTGCCGGTCGGACAGGGGTGAACACTGAAGCTTTCTTT. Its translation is CAGRTGVNTEAFF.

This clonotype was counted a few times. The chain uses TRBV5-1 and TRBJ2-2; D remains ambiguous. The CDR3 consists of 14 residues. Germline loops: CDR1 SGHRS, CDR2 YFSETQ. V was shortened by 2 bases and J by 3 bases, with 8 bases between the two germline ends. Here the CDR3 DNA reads TGCGCCAGCAGCTTTGAGGCGTACACCGGGGAGCTGTTTTTT. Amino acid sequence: CASSFEAYTGELFF.

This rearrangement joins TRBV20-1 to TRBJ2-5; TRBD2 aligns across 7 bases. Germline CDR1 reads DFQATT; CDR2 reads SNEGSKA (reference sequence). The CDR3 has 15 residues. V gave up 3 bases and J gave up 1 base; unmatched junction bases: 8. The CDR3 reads CSASRLADIQETQYF. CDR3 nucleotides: TGCAGTGCTAGTCGCCTAGCGGATATCCAAGAGACCCAGTACTTC.

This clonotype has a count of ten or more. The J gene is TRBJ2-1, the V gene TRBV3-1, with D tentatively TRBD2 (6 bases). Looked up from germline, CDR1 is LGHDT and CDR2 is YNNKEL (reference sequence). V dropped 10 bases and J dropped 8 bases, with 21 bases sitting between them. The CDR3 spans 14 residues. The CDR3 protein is CATRAGQGWHEQFF. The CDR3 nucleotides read TGTGCCACACGGGCGGGGCAGGGATGGCATGAGCAGTTCTTC.

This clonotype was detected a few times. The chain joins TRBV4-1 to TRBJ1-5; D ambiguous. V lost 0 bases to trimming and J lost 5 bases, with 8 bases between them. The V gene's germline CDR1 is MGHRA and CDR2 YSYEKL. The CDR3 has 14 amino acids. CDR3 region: CASSQEGMYQPQHF. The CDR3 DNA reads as TGCGCCAGCAGCCAAGAGGGGATGTATCAGCCCCAGCATTTT.

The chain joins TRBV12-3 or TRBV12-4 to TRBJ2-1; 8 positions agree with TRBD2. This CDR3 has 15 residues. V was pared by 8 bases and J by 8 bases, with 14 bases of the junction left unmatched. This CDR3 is CASGIGSGGPHEQFF. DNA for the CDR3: TGTGCCAGCGGGATCGGCTCGGGAGGGCCTCATGAGCAGTTCTTC.

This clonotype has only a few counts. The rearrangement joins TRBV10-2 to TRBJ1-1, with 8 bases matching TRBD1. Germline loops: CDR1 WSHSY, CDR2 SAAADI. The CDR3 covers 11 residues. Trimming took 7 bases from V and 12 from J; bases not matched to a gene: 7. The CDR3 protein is CASNQDRVTFF. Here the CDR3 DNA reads TGCGCCAGCAACCAGGACAGGGTCACTTTCTTT.

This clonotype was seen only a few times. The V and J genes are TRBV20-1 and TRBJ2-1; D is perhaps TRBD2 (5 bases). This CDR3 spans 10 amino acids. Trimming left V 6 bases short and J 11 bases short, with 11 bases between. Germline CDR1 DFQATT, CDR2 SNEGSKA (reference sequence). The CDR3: CSATPGKQFF. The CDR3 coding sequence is TGCAGTGCCACCCCGGGAAAGCAGTTCTTC.

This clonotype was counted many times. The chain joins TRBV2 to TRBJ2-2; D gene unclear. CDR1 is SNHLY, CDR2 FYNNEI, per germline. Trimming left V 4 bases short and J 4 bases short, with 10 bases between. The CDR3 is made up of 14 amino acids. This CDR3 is CASSVLQITGELFF. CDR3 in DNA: TGTGCCAGCAGTGTTTTACAGATCACCGGGGAGCTGTTTTTT.

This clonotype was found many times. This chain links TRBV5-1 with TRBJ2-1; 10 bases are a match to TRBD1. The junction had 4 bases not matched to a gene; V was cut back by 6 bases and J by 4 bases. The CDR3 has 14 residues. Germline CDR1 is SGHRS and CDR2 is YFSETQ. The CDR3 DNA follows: TGCGCCAGCAAAGGGACAGGGGATTACAATGAGCAGTTCTTC. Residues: CASKGTGDYNEQFF.

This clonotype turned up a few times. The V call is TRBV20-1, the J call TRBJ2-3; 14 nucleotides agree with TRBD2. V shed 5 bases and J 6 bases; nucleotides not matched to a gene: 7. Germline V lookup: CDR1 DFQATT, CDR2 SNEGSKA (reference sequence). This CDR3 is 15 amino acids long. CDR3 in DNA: TGCAGTGCTGGAGGGACTAGCGGGAGAATTGATACGCAGTATTTT. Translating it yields CSAGGTSGRIDTQYF.

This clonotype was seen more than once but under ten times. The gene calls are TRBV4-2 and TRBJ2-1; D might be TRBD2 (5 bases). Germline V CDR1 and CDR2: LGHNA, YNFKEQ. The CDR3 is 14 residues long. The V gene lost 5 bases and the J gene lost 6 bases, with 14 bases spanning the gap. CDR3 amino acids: CASSSSGARNEQFF. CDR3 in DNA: TGTGCCAGCAGCTCCAGCGGTGCCCGCAATGAGCAGTTCTTC.

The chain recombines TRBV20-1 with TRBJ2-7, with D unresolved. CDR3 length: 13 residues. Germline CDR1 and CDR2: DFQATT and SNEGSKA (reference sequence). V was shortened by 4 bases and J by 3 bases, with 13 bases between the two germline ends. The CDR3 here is CSAKVGPGYEQYF. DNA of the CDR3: TGCAGTGCTAAAGTTGGGCCGGGCTACGAGCAGTACTTC.

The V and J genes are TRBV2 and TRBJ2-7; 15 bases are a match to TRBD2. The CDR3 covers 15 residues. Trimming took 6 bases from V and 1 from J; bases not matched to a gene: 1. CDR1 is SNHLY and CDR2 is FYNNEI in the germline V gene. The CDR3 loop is CASRGTSGGSYEQYV. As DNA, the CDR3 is TGTGCCAGCAGAGGGACTAGCGGGGGGTCCTACGAGCAGTACGTC.

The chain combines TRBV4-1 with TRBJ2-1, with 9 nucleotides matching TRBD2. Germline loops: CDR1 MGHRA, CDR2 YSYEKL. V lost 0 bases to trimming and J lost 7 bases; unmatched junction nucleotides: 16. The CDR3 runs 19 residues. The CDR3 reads CASSQEKTMAGGPENEQFF. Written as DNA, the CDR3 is TGCGCCAGCAGCCAAGAAAAAACTATGGCGGGAGGGCCGGAAAATGAGCAGTTCTTC.

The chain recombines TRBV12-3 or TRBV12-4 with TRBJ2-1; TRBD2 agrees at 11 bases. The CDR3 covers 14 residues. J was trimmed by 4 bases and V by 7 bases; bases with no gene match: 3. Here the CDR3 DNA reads TGTGCCAGCAATAGCGGGAGGGCATACAATGAGCAGTTCTTC. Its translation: CASNSGRAYNEQFF.

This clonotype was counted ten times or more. Here the CDR3 DNA reads TGTGCCAGCAGCTCACTCCAGGGGAGTACTGAGCAGTTCTTC. Its protein is CASSSLQGSTEQFF. The rearrangement joins TRBV7-9 to TRBJ2-1, with D tentatively TRBD1 (6 bases). Germline loops: CDR1 SEHNR, CDR2 FQNEAQ (reference sequence). The CDR3 contains 14 residues. Trimming removed 4 bases from V and 9 bases from J, with 16 bases in between.

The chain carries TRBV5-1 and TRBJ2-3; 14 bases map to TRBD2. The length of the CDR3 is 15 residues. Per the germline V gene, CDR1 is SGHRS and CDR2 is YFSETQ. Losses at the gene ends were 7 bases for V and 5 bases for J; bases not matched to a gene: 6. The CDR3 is CASRQTSGGVDTQYF. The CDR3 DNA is TGCGCCAGCCGCCAGACTAGCGGGGGGGTAGATACGCAGTATTTT.

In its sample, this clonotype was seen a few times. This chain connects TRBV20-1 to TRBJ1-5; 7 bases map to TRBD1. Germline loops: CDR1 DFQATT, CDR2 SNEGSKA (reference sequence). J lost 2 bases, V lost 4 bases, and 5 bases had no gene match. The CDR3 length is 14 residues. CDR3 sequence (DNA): TGCAGTGCTACGGGGGGGACAGGCAATCAGCCCCAGCATTTT. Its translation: CSATGGTGNQPQHF.

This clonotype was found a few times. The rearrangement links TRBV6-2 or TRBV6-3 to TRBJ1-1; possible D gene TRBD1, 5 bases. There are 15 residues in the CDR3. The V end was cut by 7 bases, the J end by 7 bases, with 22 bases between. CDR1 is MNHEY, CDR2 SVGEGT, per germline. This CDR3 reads CASTLGGRSGNEAFF. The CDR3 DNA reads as TGTGCCAGCACGTTGGGGGGAAGGAGTGGCAATGAAGCTTTCTTT.

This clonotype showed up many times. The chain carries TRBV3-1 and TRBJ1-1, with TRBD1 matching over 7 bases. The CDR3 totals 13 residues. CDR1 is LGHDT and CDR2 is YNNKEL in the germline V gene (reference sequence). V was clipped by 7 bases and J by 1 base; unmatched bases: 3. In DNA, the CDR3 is TGTGCCAGCACTTACAGGGGGAACACTGAAGCTTTCTTT. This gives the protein CASTYRGNTEAFF.

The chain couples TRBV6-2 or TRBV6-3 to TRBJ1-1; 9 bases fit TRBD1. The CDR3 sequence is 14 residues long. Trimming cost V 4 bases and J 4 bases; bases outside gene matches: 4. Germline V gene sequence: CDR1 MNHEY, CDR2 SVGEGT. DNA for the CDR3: TGTGCCAGCAGTTCATGGGACAGGGTCACTGAAGCTTTCTTT. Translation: CASSSWDRVTEAFF.

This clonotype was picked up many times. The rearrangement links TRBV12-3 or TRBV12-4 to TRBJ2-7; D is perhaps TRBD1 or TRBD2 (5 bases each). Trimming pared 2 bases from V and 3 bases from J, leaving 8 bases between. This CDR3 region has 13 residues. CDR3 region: CASSLWGSYEQYF. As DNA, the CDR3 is TGTGCCAGCAGTTTATGGGGGAGCTACGAGCAGTACTTC.

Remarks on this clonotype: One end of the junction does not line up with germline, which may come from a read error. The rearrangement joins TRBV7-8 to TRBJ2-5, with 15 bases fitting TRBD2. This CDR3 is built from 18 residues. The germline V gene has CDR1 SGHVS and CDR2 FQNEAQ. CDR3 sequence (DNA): TGTGCCAGCAGATTAGCCCCGGGACTAGCGGGGGGAAAAGAGACCCAGTACTTC. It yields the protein CASRLAPGLAGGKETQYF. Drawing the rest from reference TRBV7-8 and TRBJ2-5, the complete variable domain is GAGVSQSPRYKVAKRGQDVALRCDPISGHVSLFWYQQALGQGPEFLTYFQNEAQLDKSGLPSDRFFAERPEGSVSTLKIQRTQQEDSAVYLCASRLAPGLAGGKETQYFGPGTRLLVL.

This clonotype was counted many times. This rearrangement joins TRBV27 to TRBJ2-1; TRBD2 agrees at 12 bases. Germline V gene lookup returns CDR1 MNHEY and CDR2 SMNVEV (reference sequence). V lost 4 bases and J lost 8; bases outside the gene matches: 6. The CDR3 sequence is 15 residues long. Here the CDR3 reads CASSSLAGGWDEQFF. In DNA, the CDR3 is TGTGCCAGCAGTTCACTAGCGGGAGGTTGGGATGAGCAGTTCTTC.

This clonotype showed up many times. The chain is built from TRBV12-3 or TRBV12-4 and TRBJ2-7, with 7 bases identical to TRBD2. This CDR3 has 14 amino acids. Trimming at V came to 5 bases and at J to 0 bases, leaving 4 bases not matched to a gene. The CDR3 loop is CASSPGLHSYEQYF. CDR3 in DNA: TGTGCCAGCAGTCCGGGACTACACTCCTACGAGCAGTACTTC.

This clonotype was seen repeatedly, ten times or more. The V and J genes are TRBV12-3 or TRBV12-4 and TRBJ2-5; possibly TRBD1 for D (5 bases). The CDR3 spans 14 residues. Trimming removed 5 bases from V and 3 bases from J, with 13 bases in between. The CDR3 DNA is TGTGCCAGCAGTAGGGGTTTTGGGGAAGAGACCCAGTACTTC. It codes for CASSRGFGEETQYF.

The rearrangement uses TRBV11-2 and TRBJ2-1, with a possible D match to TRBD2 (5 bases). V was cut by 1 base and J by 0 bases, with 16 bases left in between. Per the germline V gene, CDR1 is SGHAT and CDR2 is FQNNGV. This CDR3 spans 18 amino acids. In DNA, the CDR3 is TGTGCCAGCAGCTTAGTAAGGCGGACGGGGAGCTCCTACAATGAGCAGTTCTTC. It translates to CASSLVRRTGSSYNEQFF.

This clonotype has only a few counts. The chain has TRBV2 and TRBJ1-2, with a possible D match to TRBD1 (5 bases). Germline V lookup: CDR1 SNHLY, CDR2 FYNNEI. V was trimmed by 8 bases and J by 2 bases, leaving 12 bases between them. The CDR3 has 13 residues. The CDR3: CASGGGKNYGYTF. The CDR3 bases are TGTGCCAGCGGGGGGGGAAAAAACTATGGCTACACCTTC.